Listed here are 21 T cell receptor beta chains from one sample, sequenced in a study of vaccination and CD4 T cells after COVID-19. With the Oncomine TCR Beta short-read assay, DNA from cultured CD4+ T cells was sequenced. Each CDR3 protein is one row after TCRdb ran MiXCR on the PCR reads. Here the sample spans 20,000 or so distinct CDR3 sequences, roughly 45% being singletons. The antigens for these receptors are not known. Treatment here: approximately nine-day PBMC culture with coronavirus spike peptide pools or control peptides (ViraFEST assay). Specimen: CD4+ T cells from blood, cultured in vitro, collected before SARS-CoV-2 vaccination. These receptors came from a human donor who had recovered from COVID-19.

This clonotype occurred a few times. The V and J genes are TRBV20-1 and TRBJ2-7, with TRBD1 as a possible D gene (6 bases). The V gene lost 1 base and the J gene lost 0 bases, with 16 bases spanning the gap. This CDR3 is built from 16 residues. Germline lookup yields CDR1 DFQATT and CDR2 SNEGSKA (reference sequence). The CDR3 loop reads CSARALRDKGSYEQYF. The DNA of the CDR3 is TGCAGTGCTAGAGCTCTCCGGGACAAGGGCTCCTACGAGCAGTACTTC.

In this sample, this clonotype turned up a few times. The chain is built from TRBV6-1 and TRBJ1-1; D is ambiguous. Per the germline V gene, CDR1 is MNHNS and CDR2 is SASEGT. The CDR3 runs to 11 residues. The V and J ends lost 4 bases and 8 bases respectively, with 8 bases between them. CDR3 sequence reads: CASSGVAEAFF. The CDR3 coding sequence is TGTGCCAGCAGTGGGGTCGCCGAAGCTTTCTTT.

This clonotype is medium-sized in the sample. CDR3 bases: TGTGCCAGCAGTTTATCTGGAAATAACTATGGCTACACCTTC. This gives the protein CASSLSGNNYGYTF. This chain uses TRBV27 with TRBJ1-2, with D unclear. V was cut by 0 bases and J by 1 base, with 6 bases left in between. Germline CDR1 is MNHEY and CDR2 is SMNVEV (reference sequence). This CDR3 has 14 residues.

The chain has TRBV28 and TRBJ2-5; 9 bases map to TRBD2. Germline V lookup: CDR1 MDHEN, CDR2 SYDVKM. The V gene end was trimmed by 4 bases and the J gene end by 2 bases; junction bases not matched to a gene: 8. The CDR3 length is 16 residues. The CDR3, as DNA: TGTGCCAGCAGTTCGACGACTAGCGGAGTACAAGAGACCCAGTACTTC. Translation gives CASSSTTSGVQETQYF.

Only a few counts were recorded for this clonotype. The chain carries TRBV20-1 and TRBJ2-7; 8 bases fit TRBD2. CDR3 length: 15 amino acids. Germline V gene data show CDR1 as DFQATT and CDR2 as SNEGSKA (reference sequence). Trimming removed 0 bases from V and 2 bases from J; junction bases left unmatched: 6. The CDR3 region has the DNA TGCAGTGCTAGAGATCGTCGGACTAGCACCTACGAGCAGTACTTC. Its translation: CSARDRRTSTYEQYF.

This clonotype was observed a few times. V gene TRBV20-1 combines with J gene TRBJ2-3; 10 bases are a match to TRBD2. The ends lost 4 bases at V and 2 bases at J; junction bases unmatched: 6. The CDR3 covers 15 residues. Per germline, CDR1 DFQATT and CDR2 SNEGSKA (reference sequence). The CDR3 protein is CSATVSGGTTDTQYF. The CDR3, as DNA: TGCAGTGCTACCGTTAGCGGGGGGACCACAGATACGCAGTATTTT.

The chain recombines TRBV7-2 with TRBJ2-3; TRBD1 is a possible D gene (6 bases). Trimming cost V 2 bases and J 3 bases, with 9 bases left between them. The germline V gene has CDR1 SGHTA and CDR2 FQGNSA. The CDR3 has 14 amino acids. The CDR3 is CASSLFRGTDTQYF. For the CDR3, the DNA is TGTGCCAGCAGCTTATTCAGGGGTACAGATACGCAGTATTTT.

The chain has TRBV4-2 and TRBJ2-7; 16 nucleotides align to TRBD2. J lost 0 bases, V lost 0 bases, and 8 bases had no gene match. The germline V gene has CDR1 LGHNA and CDR2 YNFKEQ. The CDR3 is made up of 20 amino acids. For the CDR3, the DNA is TGTGCCAGCAGCCAAGAATGGGGACTAGCGGGAGGGTCCGACTCCTACGAGCAGTACTTC. This translates into CASSQEWGLAGGSDSYEQYF.

J is TRBJ1-1 and V is TRBV18; no clear D. V lost 3 bases and J 4 bases, leaving 15 bases between the germline ends. The CDR3 totals 15 residues. Germline values: CDR1 KGHSH, CDR2 LQKENI. As DNA, the CDR3 is TGTGCCAGCTCACCCCGGCTGGGATCGGGCACTGAAGCTTTCTTT. Translating it yields CASSPRLGSGTEAFF.

This clonotype was picked up a small number of times. The chain has TRBV7-2 and TRBJ1-5; TRBD1 aligns across 7 bases. The CDR3 has 13 amino acids. The J segment lost 5 bases and the V segment lost 3 bases, leaving 1 base of the junction unmatched. Germline CDR1 and CDR2: SGHTA and FQGNSA. This CDR3 is CASSLQGDQPQHF. The CDR3 DNA follows: TGTGCCAGCAGCTTGCAGGGGGATCAGCCCCAGCATTTT.

Note on this clonotype: The CDR3 carries no conserved terminal phenylalanine or tryptophan, so it likely arises from a read error. The gene calls are TRBV5-1 and TRBJ2-5, with D possibly matching TRBD2 (5 bases). The CDR3 is 15 amino acids. The germline V and J ends were trimmed by 4 bases and 3 bases, with 16 bases remaining between them. Germline CDR1 reads SGHRS; CDR2 reads YFSETQ. The CDR3 bases are TGCGCCAGCAGCCCAATTTTTAGGCGGGAAGAGACCCAGTACTCC. It encodes CASSPIFRREETQYS.

The chain has TRBV27 and TRBJ1-5; no clear D. The CDR3 loop spans 14 amino acids. The V gene's germline CDR1 is MNHEY and CDR2 SMNVEV (reference sequence). Trimming took 10 bases from V and 0 from J, leaving 13 bases between them. The CDR3 sequence is CATSRDNSNQPQHF. CDR3 bases: TGTGCCACAAGCCGTGACAATAGCAATCAGCCCCAGCATTTT.

This clonotype appeared once. The rearrangement links TRBV20-1 to TRBJ1-1; the match to TRBD1 covers 9 bases. The CDR3 is 14 residues long. The germline gives CDR1 DFQATT, CDR2 SNEGSKA (reference sequence). Trimming cost V 3 bases and J 5 bases; bases outside gene matches: 7. The CDR3 region has the DNA TGCAGTGCTAGGGGGGACAGGGCTTTGACTGAAGCTTTCTTT. Translating gives CSARGDRALTEAFF.

This clonotype was seen a handful of times. V usage is TRBV19 and J usage is TRBJ1-5; no clear D gene. The V and J ends lost 8 bases and 1 base respectively, with 15 bases between them. CDR1 is LNHDA and CDR2 is SQIVND in the germline V gene (reference sequence). The CDR3 totals 15 residues. CDR3 loop: CASCWTGMSNQPQHF. DNA for the CDR3: TGTGCCAGTTGCTGGACTGGAATGAGCAATCAGCCCCAGCATTTT.

This clonotype was seen a few times. V usage is TRBV7-6 and J usage is TRBJ2-2, with TRBD2 matching 10 bases. The CDR3 runs 15 residues. Germline loops: CDR1 SGHVS, CDR2 FNYEAQ. Germline trimming cut 5 bases from V and 2 bases from J; bases unmatched to any gene: 2. Here the CDR3 DNA reads TGTGCCAGCAGCCCTAGCGGGAGAAACACCGGGGAGCTGTTTTTT. Its protein is CASSPSGRNTGELFF.

The chain carries TRBV20-1 and TRBJ1-2, with 8 bases aligning to TRBD1. This CDR3 is built from 14 residues. Trimming at V came to 7 bases and at J to 7 bases, leaving 14 bases not matched to a gene. CDR1 and CDR2 from the germline V gene are DFQATT and SNEGSKA (reference sequence). The CDR3 loop reads CSVGQGASGGGYTF. The CDR3 nucleotides read TGCAGTGTGGGGCAGGGGGCTTCAGGAGGTGGCTACACCTTC.

The V gene is TRBV12-3 or TRBV12-4, the J gene TRBJ1-2; the D is unclear. CDR3 length: 13 residues. The ends were cut back, 5 bases at V and 4 bases at J, with 11 bases in the middle. The CDR3 is CASSPSGLYGYTF. As DNA, the CDR3 is TGTGCCAGCAGTCCCTCAGGACTCTATGGCTACACCTTC.

The rearrangement joins TRBV7-6 to TRBJ2-6, with D unresolved. CDR3 length: 15 residues. V was trimmed by 1 base and J by 4 bases, leaving 8 bases between them. CDR1 SGHVS and CDR2 FNYEAQ come from the germline V gene. DNA of the CDR3: TGTGCCAGCAGCTTAGGAGTGACGGGGGCCAACGTCCTGACTTTC. Residues: CASSLGVTGANVLTF.

The chain has TRBV27 and TRBJ2-5, with D possibly TRBD2 on 6 matching bases. Trimming shortened V by 2 bases and J by 5 bases, and 15 bases separated the two germline ends. Germline CDR1 is MNHEY and CDR2 is SMNVEV (reference sequence). The CDR3 spans 15 residues. The CDR3 protein is CASSLGRGRGETQYF. For the CDR3, the DNA is TGTGCCAGCAGTTTAGGGCGGGGCAGAGGGGAGACCCAGTACTTC.

The chain carries TRBV15 and TRBJ1-2; a weak D match, TRBD1 (5 bases). This CDR3 region has 14 residues. V gave up 1 base and J gave up 5 bases, with 11 bases separating them. CDR1 LNHNV and CDR2 YYDKDF come from the germline V gene (reference sequence). The CDR3 region has the DNA TGTGCCACCAGCAGAGGGGGGGGGAATTATGGCTACACCTTC. This sequence encodes CATSRGGGNYGYTF.

The rearrangement links TRBV6-1 to TRBJ1-3; D uncertain. Germline CDR1 and CDR2: MNHNS and SASEGT. V gave up 6 bases and J gave up 0 bases, with 12 bases separating them. This CDR3 comprises 15 residues. As DNA, the CDR3 is TGTGCCAGCAGAATGGACGCCCTCTCTGGAAACACCATATATTTT. It is translated as CASRMDALSGNTIYF.